This T cell receptor beta chain was sequenced during a study of T cell changes during pregnancy in multiple sclerosis. Data came from immunoSEQ multiplex PCR; TCRdb stores just in-frame clones and leaves some out. The table shows about 65,000 clones, with over 80% occurring only once. J gave up 2 bases and V 7 bases, and 7 bases lay outside the gene matches. CDR1 and CDR2 from the germline V gene are LNHDA and SQIVND (reference sequence). The length of the CDR3 is 16 residues. The receptor's source is a female donor in good health, enrolled as a control in a pregnancy study. The sequencing used CD8+ T cells from peripheral blood mononuclear cells, collected in the third trimester of pregnancy. The V gene is TRBV19, the J gene TRBJ2-3, with 12 bases matching TRBD2. The CDR3 DNA reads as TGTGCCAGTACCACTCTAGCGGGGGGGATCACAGATACGCAGTATTTT. This encodes CASTTLAGGITDTQYF.